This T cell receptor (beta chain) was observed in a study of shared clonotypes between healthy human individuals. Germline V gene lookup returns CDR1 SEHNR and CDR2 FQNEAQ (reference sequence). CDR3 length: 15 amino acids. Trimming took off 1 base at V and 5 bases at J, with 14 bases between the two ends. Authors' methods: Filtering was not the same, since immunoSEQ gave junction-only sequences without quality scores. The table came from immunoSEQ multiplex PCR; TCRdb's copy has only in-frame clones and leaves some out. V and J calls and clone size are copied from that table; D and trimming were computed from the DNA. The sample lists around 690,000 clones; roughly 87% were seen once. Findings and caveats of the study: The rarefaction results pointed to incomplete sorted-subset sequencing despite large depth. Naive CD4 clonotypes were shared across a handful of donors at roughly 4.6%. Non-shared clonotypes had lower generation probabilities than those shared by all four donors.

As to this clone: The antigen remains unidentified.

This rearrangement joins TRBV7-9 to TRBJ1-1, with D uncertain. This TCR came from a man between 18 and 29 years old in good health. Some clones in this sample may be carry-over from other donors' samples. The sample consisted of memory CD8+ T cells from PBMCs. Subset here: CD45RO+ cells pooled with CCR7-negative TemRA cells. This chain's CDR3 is CASSLDYGLETEAFF. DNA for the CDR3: TGTGCCAGCAGCTTAGATTACGGGTTGGAGACTGAAGCTTTCTTT.